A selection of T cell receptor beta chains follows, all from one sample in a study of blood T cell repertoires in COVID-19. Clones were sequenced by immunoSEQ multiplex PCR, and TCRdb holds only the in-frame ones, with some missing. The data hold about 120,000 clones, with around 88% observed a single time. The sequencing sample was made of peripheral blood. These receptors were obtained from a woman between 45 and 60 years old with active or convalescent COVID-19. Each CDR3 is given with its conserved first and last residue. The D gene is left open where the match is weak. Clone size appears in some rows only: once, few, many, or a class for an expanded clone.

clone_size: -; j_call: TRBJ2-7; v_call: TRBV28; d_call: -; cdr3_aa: CASSQAGQLGDEQYF; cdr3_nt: TGTGCCAGCAGCCAGGCTGGACAGTTGGGGGACGAGCAGTACTTC
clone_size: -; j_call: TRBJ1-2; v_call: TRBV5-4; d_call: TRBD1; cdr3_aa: CASSLEGQGYYGYTF; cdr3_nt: TGTGCCAGCAGCTTGGAAGGACAGGGGTACTATGGCTACACCTTC
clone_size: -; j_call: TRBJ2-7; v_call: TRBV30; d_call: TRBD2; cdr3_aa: CAWSRGLATNEQYF; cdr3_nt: TGTGCCTGGAGCCGGGGACTAGCTACAAACGAGCAGTACTTC
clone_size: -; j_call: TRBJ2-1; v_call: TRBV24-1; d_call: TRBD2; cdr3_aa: CATSDEGLAGGNEQFF; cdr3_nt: TGTGCCACCAGTGATGAGGGACTAGCGGGGGGGAATGAGCAGTTCTTC
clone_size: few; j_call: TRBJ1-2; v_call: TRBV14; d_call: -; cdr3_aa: CASSRQDYGYTF; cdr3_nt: TGTGCCAGCAGCCGCCAGGACTATGGCTACACCTTC
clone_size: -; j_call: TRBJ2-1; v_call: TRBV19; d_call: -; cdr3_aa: CASSRGPYNEQFF; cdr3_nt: TGTGCCAGTTCGAGAGGTCCCTACAATGAGCAGTTCTTC
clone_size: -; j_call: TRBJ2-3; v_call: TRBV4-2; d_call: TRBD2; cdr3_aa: CASSQDSLAGGVRTQYF; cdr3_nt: TGTGCCAGCAGCCAAGATTCTCTAGCGGGAGGCGTCCGAACGCAGTATTTT
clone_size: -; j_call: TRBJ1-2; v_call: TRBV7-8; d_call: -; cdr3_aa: CASSTERVGYGYTF; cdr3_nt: TGTGCCAGCAGTACAGAACGCGTCGGCTATGGCTACACCTTC
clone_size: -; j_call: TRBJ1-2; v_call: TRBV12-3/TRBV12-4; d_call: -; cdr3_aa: CASSLEQFYGYTF; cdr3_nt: TGTGCCAGCAGTTTGGAGCAGTTCTATGGCTACACCTTC
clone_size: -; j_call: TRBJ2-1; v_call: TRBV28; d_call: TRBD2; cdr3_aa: CASYKRERGNEQFF; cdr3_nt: TGTGCCAGCTACAAGCGGGAGCGGGGGAATGAGCAGTTCTTC
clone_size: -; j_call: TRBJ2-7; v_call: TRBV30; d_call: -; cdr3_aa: CAWTARPGEQYF; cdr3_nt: TGTGCCTGGACTGCCCGCCCGGGGGAGCAGTACTTC